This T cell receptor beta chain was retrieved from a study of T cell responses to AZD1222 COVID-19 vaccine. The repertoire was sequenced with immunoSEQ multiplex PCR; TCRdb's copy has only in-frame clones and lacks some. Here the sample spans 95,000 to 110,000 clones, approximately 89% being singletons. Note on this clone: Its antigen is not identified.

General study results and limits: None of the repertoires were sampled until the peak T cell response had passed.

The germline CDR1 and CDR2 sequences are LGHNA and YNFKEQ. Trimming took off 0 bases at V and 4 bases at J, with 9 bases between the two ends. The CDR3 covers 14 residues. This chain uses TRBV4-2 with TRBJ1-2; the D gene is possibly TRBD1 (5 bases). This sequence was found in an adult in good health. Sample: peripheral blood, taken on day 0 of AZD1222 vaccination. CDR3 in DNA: TGTGCCAGCAGCCAAGAGAAGGGGCTCTATGGCTACACCTTC. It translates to CASSQEKGLYGYTF.